A selection of T cell receptor beta chains follows, all from one sample in a study of shared clonotypes between healthy human individuals. Using immunoSEQ multiplex PCR, the repertoire was profiled, and TCRdb retains in-frame clones only, with some absent. The table includes approximately 1.9 million clones, 85% to 95% detected once. Sequenced sample: naive CD8+ T cells from PBMCs. The receptors shown here come from a man younger than 30 in good health. Some clones in this sample may be carry-over from other donors' samples. CDR3s include the opening cysteine and the closing phenylalanine or tryptophan. D genes are given only for firm matches. Clone sizes are given selectively: once, few, many, or a class where the clone is expanded.

.	11	TRBV29-1	TRBD1	TRBJ1-2	TGCAGTTACAGGGGAAGCTCTGGCTACACCTTC	CSYRGSSGYTF
.	12	TRBV19	.	TRBJ1-4	TGTGCCAGTCGGGACGGAACCCTGGGACTGTTTTTT	CASRDGTLGLFF
.	11	TRBV30	.	TRBJ1-1	TGTGCCTGGAGCGTGGGCACTGAAGCTTTCTTT	CAWSVGTEAFF
.	14	TRBV7-9	.	TRBJ1-3	TGTGCCAGCAGCTTGGGGGGGCCCGGAAACACCATATATTTT	CASSLGGPGNTIYF
.	16	TRBV2	.	TRBJ2-1	TGTGCCAGCAGTGCCGGGGCAGGGCTATACGATGGTGAGCAGTTCTTC	CASSAGAGLYDGEQFF
.	16	TRBV18	TRBD2	TRBJ2-5	TGTGCCAGCTCACCACCGCCTAGCGGAAACCAAGAGACCCAGTACTTC	CASSPPPSGNQETQYF
.	14	TRBV7-2	.	TRBJ1-3	TGTGCCAGCAGAAAGACAGGCTCTGGAAACACCATATATTTT	CASRKTGSGNTIYF
once	12	TRBV28	.	TRBJ2-5	TGTGCCAGCAGTTGGCTACAAGAGACCCAGTACTTC	CASSWLQETQYF
.	13	TRBV6-5	.	TRBJ2-1	TGTGCCAGCAGGACGGTGGGTTACAATGAGCAGTTCTTC	CASRTVGYNEQFF
few	13	TRBV6-5	.	TRBJ1-1	TGTGCCAGCAGTTATGGGGTCTCGGCTGAAGCTTTCTTT	CASSYGVSAEAFF
once	13	TRBV11-2	.	TRBJ2-1	TGTGCCAGCAGACCCCGAAGGTACAATGAGCAGTTCTTC	CASRPRRYNEQFF
.	15	TRBV29-1	.	TRBJ2-1	TGCAGCGTTGAAGATCCGGGGGCAGGGAACAATGAGCAGTTCTTC	CSVEDPGAGNNEQFF
few	11	TRBV29-1	.	TRBJ1-1	TGCAGCGTTCAGCGGGGGAATGAAGCTTTCTTT	CSVQRGNEAFF
once	15	TRBV28	.	TRBJ1-2	TGTGCCAGCATGCCAGGGACACTTAGAAACTATGGCTACACCTTC	CASMPGTLRNYGYTF
.	14	TRBV10-1	.	TRBJ2-3	TGCGCCAGCAGTGAGACGAGGAACACAGATACGCAGTATTTT	CASSETRNTDTQYF